This T cell receptor beta chain was identified in a study of patients and donors after allogeneic stem cell transplantation. From the RT-PCR reads, TCRdb called clonotypes with MiXCR, one entry per CDR3 protein. The sample has under 2,000 distinct CDR3 sequences; 20% to 25% are singletons. This clonotype was counted a few times. The CDR3 is 18 residues long. The junction had 18 bases not matched to a gene; V was cut back by 6 bases and J by 4 bases. Germline CDR1 and CDR2: MNHEY and SVGEGT. The sequence came from a human donor who was either an allogeneic HSCT recipient or a stem cell or donor lymphocyte infusion donor (not recorded which). It is not recorded whose cells these are; they may come from a transplant donor. The chain has TRBV6-2 or TRBV6-3 and TRBJ1-2; 9 positions agree with TRBD1. The specimen was blood, either unsorted or a sorted T cell fraction (not recorded which). The CDR3 loop reads CASRARTGAKIGFYGYTF. The CDR3 nucleotides are TGTGCCAGCAGAGCCAGGACAGGGGCCAAGATCGGTTTCTATGGCTACACCTTC.